This T cell receptor (beta chain) is drawn from a study of CD8 T cells in Susac syndrome. Study conclusions and caveats: Individuals included in the TCR sequencing and HLA analysis were acknowledged by the study to be relatively few in number.

For this clonotype: Its target is unknown.

The CDR3 sequence is 15 residues long. Germline CDR1 LGHNA, CDR2 YSLEER. The V segment lost 3 bases and the J segment 5 bases; nucleotides outside the gene matches: 7. Reverse transcription of about 0.45 to 1 ug RNA was performed with random hexamers. TCR beta CDR3 was amplified by immunoSEQ covering 54 Vbeta and 13 Jbeta. Via MiXCR, TCRdb re-called the immunoSEQ multiplex PCR reads, giving one row per CDR3 protein. The table lists over 120,000 distinct CDR3 sequences, just under 95% of them singletons, with more than 0.11% in the top ten. TCR beta was sequenced from blood CD8+ and CD4+ T cells. The receptor was isolated from a human donor with Susac syndrome. The chain recombines TRBV4-3 with TRBJ2-1; 7 nucleotides match TRBD2. The material sequenced was CD4+ T cells from PBMCs. The CDR3 bases are TGCGCCAGCAGCCAGGCGGGGAGGGTTAACAATGAGCAGTTCTTC. The encoded protein is CASSQAGRVNNEQFF.